The 21 T cell receptor beta chains in this list originate from one sample, sequenced in a study of beta chain features in type 1 diabetes. Study-wide results and limits: Moderate yet significant TCRB CDR3 shortening was seen in Type 1 diabetes patients in all four CD4+ subsets.

TCRB transcripts that were expressed got sequenced, as all of the isolated RNA had been reverse transcribed. Generated by immunoSEQ multiplex PCR, the TCRdb table keeps only in-frame clones and is missing some. This table holds 130,000 to 150,000 clones, less than 15% found once. No antigen has been identified for these receptors. The sequencing input was central memory CD4+ T cells from blood. The receptors originated from a man between 18 and 29 years old with type 1 diabetes.

V is TRBV7-9 and J is TRBJ2-7, with D unresolved. Trimming removed 5 bases from V and 6 bases from J, with 17 bases in between. Germline CDR1 is SEHNR and CDR2 is FQNEAQ (reference sequence). This CDR3 has 14 amino acids. The CDR3 DNA sequence: TGTGCCAGCAGCCCCGGTCGGGCTTTCGGCGAGCAGTACTTC. This translates into CASSPGRAFGEQYF.

This clone was found many times. CDR3 sequence (DNA): TGTGCCATCGCGCAGGATAGGACAGATACGCAGTATTTT. This codes for CAIAQDRTDTQYF. The J gene is TRBJ2-3, the V gene TRBV10-3; D is uncertain. V was clipped by 8 bases and J by 3 bases, with 12 bases between them. The germline V gene encodes CDR1 ENHRY and CDR2 SYGVKD. There are 13 residues in the CDR3.

This clone was found a few times. The V and J genes are TRBV9 and TRBJ1-6; D is undetermined. There are 17 residues in the CDR3. Trimming took 4 bases from V and 0 from J, leaving 14 bases between them. The germline CDR1 and CDR2 sequences are SGDLS and YYNGEE. The CDR3 loop reads CASSSGGGSSYNSPLHF. CDR3 in DNA: TGTGCCAGCAGCTCCGGCGGAGGGAGCTCCTATAATTCACCCCTCCACTTT.

The table lists this clone with many counts. This chain joins TRBV4-1 and TRBJ1-3; D gene ambiguous. Trimming pared 2 bases from V and 2 bases from J, leaving 19 bases between. In germline, CDR1 is MGHRA, CDR2 YSYEKL. The CDR3 sequence is 18 residues long. This chain's CDR3 is CASSQLDLGFGTGNTIYF. CDR3 DNA: TGCGCCAGCAGCCAACTGGACCTTGGGTTTGGGACTGGAAACACCATATATTTT.

In this sample, this clone turned up a few times. The V gene is TRBV29-1, the J gene TRBJ1-2; TRBD1 agrees at 8 bases. Per the germline V gene, CDR1 is SQVTM and CDR2 is ANQGSEA. CDR3 length equals 12 residues. V dropped 6 bases and J dropped 6; count of bases not matched to a gene: 6. CDR3 nucleotides: TGCAGCGTCGCGGACAGGGATCATGGCTACACCTTC. This gives the protein CSVADRDHGYTF.

This clone was detected a few times. The V gene is TRBV7-9, the J gene TRBJ1-5, with TRBD1 matching 10 bases. The germline V gene encodes CDR1 SEHNR and CDR2 FQNEAQ (reference sequence). The CDR3 contains 15 residues. The V and J ends lost 3 bases and 6 bases, in that order; junction bases with no gene match: 5. The CDR3 reads CASSFPGQGIQPQHF. CDR3 in DNA: TGTGCCAGCAGCTTTCCGGGACAGGGGATTCAGCCCCAGCATTTT.

This clone was picked up a small number of times. V gene TRBV28 combines with J gene TRBJ1-1; D remains unclear. The CDR3 is 15 amino acids. V was pared by 3 bases and J by 1 base, with 12 bases between. Germline values: CDR1 MDHEN, CDR2 SYDVKM. The CDR3 coding sequence is TGTGCCAGCAGTTTGGGCGGCAGCGAGAACACTGAAGCTTTCTTT. Translation: CASSLGGSENTEAFF.

This clone occurred many times. This chain joins TRBV28 and TRBJ2-7; 9 bases map to TRBD1. The CDR3 spans 13 residues. Trimming removed 10 bases from V and 6 bases from J; junction bases left unmatched: 10. Germline loops: CDR1 MDHEN, CDR2 SYDVKM. The CDR3 loop is CAIGPTGGREQYF. The CDR3 DNA reads TGTGCCATCGGTCCGACAGGGGGGCGCGAGCAGTACTTC.

This clone has just a few counts. V is TRBV2 and J is TRBJ1-2; 7 positions match TRBD1. Germline CDR1 and CDR2: SNHLY and FYNNEI. With V trimmed by 6 bases and J by 0 bases, 4 bases remained unmatched. This CDR3 is built from 14 residues. CDR3 sequence: CASRSTGTNYGYTF. CDR3 nucleotide sequence: TGTGCCAGCAGATCGACAGGGACTAACTATGGCTACACCTTC.

With respect to this clone: Other DNA sequences in this specimen translate into the identical CDR3. The chain's CDR3 is CASSYLSEETQYF. CDR3 DNA sequence: TGTGCCAGCAGTTACTTGTCAGAAGAGACCCAGTACTTC. The gene calls are TRBV6-6 and TRBJ2-5; D is unresolved. CDR1 and CDR2 (germline): MNHNY, SVGAGI (reference sequence). V lost 1 base and J lost 3, with 6 bases in between. The CDR3 runs to 13 residues.

This clone rates as medium-sized (0.01 to 0.1%). This chain links TRBV4-1 with TRBJ2-4, with 7 bases lining up with TRBD2. This CDR3 is built from 16 residues. The germline gives CDR1 MGHRA, CDR2 YSYEKL. The V gene end was trimmed by 1 base and the J gene end by 11 bases; junction bases not matched to a gene: 14. For the CDR3, the DNA is TGCGCCAGCAGCCAAGCCCAGACAAGACTAGCCGGACTTCAGTACTTC. Encoded protein: CASSQAQTRLAGLQYF.

V and J are TRBV2 and TRBJ2-7; 8 bases map to TRBD1. This CDR3 is 13 amino acids long. Germline-derived CDR1 and CDR2 are SNHLY and FYNNEI. V shed 4 bases, J shed 5 bases, and the junction held 4 bases outside the gene matches. DNA of the CDR3: TGTGCCAGCAGTGGACAGGGGACGGACGAGCAGTACTTC. The encoded protein is CASSGQGTDEQYF.

The chain employs TRBV30 and TRBJ2-7; TRBD1 agrees at 8 bases. The CDR3 extends over 19 amino acids. The germline V gene encodes CDR1 GTSNPN and CDR2 SVGIG (reference sequence). Unmatched junction bases numbered 18, after V lost 2 bases and J lost 0 bases. The CDR3 spells CAWSQNPQGAGSRSYEQYF. The CDR3 bases are TGTGCCTGGAGTCAAAACCCCCAGGGGGCCGGGTCCCGCTCCTACGAGCAGTACTTC. Using reference TRBV30 and TRBJ2-7 for the parts outside the CDR3, the full variable domain is SQTIHQWPATLVQPVGSPLSLECTVEGTSNPNLYWYRQAAGRGLQLLFYSVGIGQISSEVPQNLSASRPQDRQFILSSKKLLLSDSGFYLCAWSQNPQGAGSRSYEQYFGPGTRLTVT.

There are a few counts of this clone. V and J are TRBV5-1 and TRBJ1-1; D is perhaps TRBD1 (5 bases). CDR3 length: 15 residues. Trimming stripped 1 base from V and 2 bases from J, with 12 bases between. CDR1 is SGHRS and CDR2 is YFSETQ in the germline V gene. The CDR3 DNA follows: TGCGCCAGCAGCTTGTCCCAGGGAAGAAACACTGAAGCTTTCTTT. Protein: CASSLSQGRNTEAFF. The complete variable domain, with remaining parts taken from reference TRBV5-1 and TRBJ1-1, reads KAGVTQTPRYLIKTRGQQVTLSCSPISGHRSVSWYQQTPGQGLQFLFEYFSETQRNKGNFPGRFSGRQFSNSRSEMNVSTLELGDSALYLCASSLSQGRNTEAFFGQGTRLTVV.

This clone was seen a handful of times. The rearrangement uses TRBV27 and TRBJ1-5, with D perhaps matching TRBD1 (6 bases). From germline, CDR1 is MNHEY and CDR2 SMNVEV (reference sequence). The CDR3 runs to 15 residues. Trimming took 5 bases from V and 3 from J, leaving 14 bases between them. CDR3 in amino acids: CASSPDRTVNQPQHF. The CDR3 DNA reads TGTGCCAGCAGTCCTGATAGGACAGTCAATCAGCCCCAGCATTTT.

The chain links TRBV27 to TRBJ2-7, with 7 bases matching TRBD1. The CDR3 consists of 15 residues. Germline V gene data show CDR1 as MNHEY and CDR2 as SMNVEV (reference sequence). The V segment lost 5 bases and the J segment 2 bases; nucleotides outside the gene matches: 9. CDR3 DNA sequence: TGTGCCAGCAGTCTTCAACCGGGACAGCCCTACGAGCAGTACTTC. It is translated as CASSLQPGQPYEQYF.

The chain carries TRBV7-8 and TRBJ2-2, with 11 bases lining up with TRBD1. Germline lookup yields CDR1 SGHVS and CDR2 FQNEAQ. V gave up 4 bases and J gave up 6 bases; unmatched junction bases: 1. The CDR3 is made up of 14 amino acids. CDR3 region: CASSSGQGAGELFF. The CDR3 nucleotides are TGTGCCAGCAGCTCGGGACAGGGGGCCGGGGAGCTGTTTTTT.

This chain joins TRBV6-5 and TRBJ1-2; a weak D match, TRBD1 (5 bases). Per the germline V gene, CDR1 is MNHEY and CDR2 is SVGAGI. Between the trimmed V and J ends, which lost 5 bases and 5 bases, there was a span of 9 bases. The CDR3 totals 12 residues. DNA for the CDR3: TGTGCCAGCAGTACAGGCCCGTATGGCTACACCTTC. Translation gives CASSTGPYGYTF.

The chain joins TRBV28 to TRBJ2-4; 10 nucleotides agree with TRBD1. Trimming took 6 bases from V and 7 from J; bases not matched to a gene: 15. Per germline, CDR1 MDHEN and CDR2 SYDVKM. CDR3 length: 17 residues. The CDR3 here is CASRGGTGVRQRNIQYF. The CDR3, as DNA: TGTGCCAGCAGGGGTGGGACAGGGGTAAGACAAAGGAACATTCAGTACTTC. The variable domain in full, completed from reference TRBV28 and TRBJ2-4, reads DVKVTQSSRYLVKRTGEKVFLECVQDMDHENMFWYRQDPGLGLRLIYFSYDVKMKEKGDIPEGYSVSREKKERFSLILESASTNQTSMYLCASRGGTGVRQRNIQYFGAGTRLSVL.

The chain recombines TRBV20-1 with TRBJ1-1, with a possible D match to TRBD1 (6 bases). V shed 1 base and J shed 11 bases, with 11 bases lying between them. The CDR3 length is 11 residues. Germline V gene data show CDR1 as DFQATT and CDR2 as SNEGSKA (reference sequence). In DNA form, the CDR3 reads TGCAGTGCTAGAGCAGCAGGGGAGGCTTTCTTT. Translating it yields CSARAAGEAFF.

This clone was counted between two and nine times. The rearrangement uses TRBV10-3 and TRBJ2-4, with D possibly matching TRBD2 (6 bases). CDR3 size: 14 residues. Germline V CDR1 and CDR2: ENHRY, SYGVKD. Deletions cut 4 bases from V and 8 bases from J, with 15 bases between. CDR3 protein: CAISGAGTRDIQYF. In DNA, the CDR3 is TGTGCCATCAGTGGGGCCGGGACTCGTGACATTCAGTACTTC.